Sequencing of this TCR beta chain was carried out in a study of T cell clones after liver transplantation. Study-level findings and limits: Graft donor-reactive T cells may have migrated into the graft rather than being deleted.

V lost 4 bases, J lost 3 bases, and 7 bases stayed unmatched. This CDR3 region has 15 residues. The V gene's germline CDR1 is SNHLY and CDR2 FYNNEI. Notes on this clone: Antigen unknown.

Profiled with immunoSEQ multiplex PCR; TCRdb holds only in-frame clones, not every one. The sample contains roughly 120,000 clones, about nine tenths of which appear only once. Here the sequenced sample was CD4+ T cells from blood, taken 12 months after liver transplant. The rearrangement links TRBV2 to TRBJ2-7; TRBD1 matches 9 bases. This receptor was identified in a human patient who received a liver transplant. These T cells may partly come from the graft donor. The CDR3 region has the DNA TGTGCCAGCAGTGCCCCCGGACAGGGGAGCTACGAGCAGTACTTC. Protein product: CASSAPGQGSYEQYF.